This T cell receptor beta chain was found in a study of post-analysis software for immune sequencing data (dated by TCRdb to between 2015 and 2016). Background on the whole study: Disease courses on record covered relapsing-remitting, secondary progressive and progressive-relapsing multiple sclerosis, though some patients had no subtype annotation. Patient repertoires were compared against some twelve previously published healthy control repertoires from donors aged roughly 6 to 28 years. A subset of samples was prepared in parallel using single-end sample barcoding, then pooled and co-amplified after Illumina adapter ligation.

Details on this clonotype: What antigen it recognizes has not been identified. Base-call qualities are not available, and no considerably larger clone is one nucleotide away.

The investigation overall reported the following: The control group was slightly older than the multiple sclerosis patient group. Multiple sclerosis patients had significantly lower normalized Chao1 diversity than controls, a result that suggests substantial peripheral T-cell clonal expansion. Strong co-clustering of samples prepared in the same batch was shown by direct clustering with F measure, prompting a batch-effect correction.

TCR beta repertoires were profiled from peripheral blood of 13 young patients with multiple sclerosis to demonstrate the VDJtools post-analysis software. The multiple sclerosis patients were children and adolescents between about 6 and 16 years of age. Library generation was performed with PCR. Instrument on record: Illumina HiSeq 2500. To reduce PCR and sequencing biases, unique molecular identifiers were built into the TCR beta cDNA libraries. Every 1 to 10 million input T cells yielded approximately 500,000 cDNA molecules, meaning each molecule approximated one T cell. The same protocol used for the earlier healthy control dataset was applied to prepare and sequence the patient libraries. Samples belonging to the same batch were prepared together, multiplexed and sequenced on a shared HiSeq lane. Per the source publication's procedure: Raw barcoded reads were processed with MIGEC, discarding single-read molecular identifier groups before consensus assembly and CDR3 extraction. VDJtools was used for post-analysis of the clonotype tables, and diversity was normalized by down-sampling every dataset to the size of the smallest sample. In repertoire overlap clustering, CDR3 amino acid sequences, but not nucleotide sequences, were matched to correct batch-related cross-sample contamination. The public sequencing data were trimmed at Q25 with fastp and processed into clonotypes with MiXCR by TCRdb, which kept only in-frame beta chains. A single entry per CDR3 protein holds the most common genes and DNA from its merged rows. The V and J calls and clone size come from TCRdb's table, not from the authors' own analysis. This sample comprises roughly 540,000 distinct CDR3 sequences, less than 40% of them detected only once. 5% to 6% of the sample lies in the top ten.

This TCR was sampled from a girl aged 2-17 years with multiple sclerosis. Input material: blood.

The sequenced DNA is TGCAGTGCTAGAGTGGATGCGGGTCCATCCTCTAGGGTCGAGCAGTTCTTC. This yields the protein CSARVDAGPSSRVEQFF. This chain joins TRBV20-1 to TRBJ2-1; the best D guess is TRBD2, with 5 bases matching. Per the germline V gene (reference sequence), DFQATT is the CDR1 and SNEGSKA is the CDR2. From the cysteine up to the phenylalanine, the CDR3 has a length of 17 residues. Solely the CDR3 DNA is kept, with 51 bases framed from the first base. At the junction V is shortened by 1 base and J by 10 bases, with 26 bases in between.